This T cell receptor beta chain was recovered during a study of blood T cells in healthy people across ages (dated by TCRdb to the mid-2010s). With regard to the full study: In model experiments, template switching captured about one uniquely barcoded TCR beta cDNA molecule for every two T cells. For two donors (one aged 18 to 30 and one aged 80 or older), the study analyzed two additional independent replicas of 1 million unique cDNA reads from the same blood draw. Donors were grouped into four age groups: young (average 16 years), middle-aged (around 39), aged (62) and long-lived (around 82). The study measured age-related changes in TCR beta repertoire diversity using deep sequencing normalized with unique cDNA molecular identifiers. The study at large found these results: Compared with the aged group, more naive CD4+ T cells, fewer expanded clones and increased TCR diversity were shown by the long-lived group, suggesting age selection. Estimates of total diversity based on one million sequenced T cells were considered lower bounds and underestimates. As age increased, observed TCR beta diversity per million T cells dropped in a roughly linear way, and a significant reduction was already evident by age about 40. Conclusive comparison of naive and antigen-experienced compartments was prevented by the profiling of bulk unsorted PBMCs. There was a strong correlation between observed TCR beta diversity and the percentage of naive T cells measured by flow cytometry. Because the CMV infection status of the donors was unknown, age-related changes in expanded clonotypes may potentially have been confounded.

On this clonotype itself: The antigen it binds to is not known. The input lacks base qualities; no much larger clone sits a single base away.

Trimming costs V 1 base and J 5 bases, and their ends lie 7 bases apart. The CDR3 has 13 amino acids, counting the end cysteine and phenylalanine. Kept here is only the CDR3 DNA, which spans 39 bases and is read in frame from base 1. Via the germline V gene, CDR1 is LGHNA and CDR2 YNFKEQ. Systemically healthy Caucasian individuals from Russia, approximately 39 in total and aged about 6 to 90 years, were included as donors. Each donor gave about 9.2 milliliters of peripheral blood, drawn into EDTA-treated Vacutainer tubes. Ficoll-Paque density-gradient centrifugation was used to isolate PBMCs, with at least 6.5 million per sample. Trizol reagent was used to extract total RNA from the PBMCs, yielding at least 6 micrograms per sample. For every donor, flow cytometry on a PBMC aliquot measured the percentage of naive CD45RAhigh/CD27high T cells. Library method: 5' RACE. The instrument given in TCRdb is Illumina HiSeq 2500. A second PCR of roughly 6 to 11 cycles was run with a J-beta primer mix and a sample-barcoded 5' primer. A unique molecular identifier was introduced onto each TCR beta cDNA molecule by a template-switch 5' adaptor carrying 12 random nucleotides. At least 3 million CDR3-containing paired-end reads were obtained from each sample. All of the RNA was converted into first-strand cDNA using the Mint cDNA synthesis kit, with a TRBC-specific oligonucleotide serving as the primer. All cDNA was treated with uracil-DNA glycosylase and then went through a first 18-cycle PCR with the universal primers M1SS and BC2_uni_R. The authors' pipeline ran thus. For normalization, 1 million high-quality reads, each with a distinct molecular identifier, were randomly selected from each sample. Instead of being binned into consensus sequences, reads that shared molecular identifiers were thrown out. MiTCR, with a Q25 quality threshold and the strictest error-elimination algorithm, was used for CDR3 identification, clonotype clustering and error correction. Lower-bound total TCR beta diversity was estimated with a nonparametric unseen species model using Euler transformation. The public reads were reprocessed in TCRdb via fastp at Q25 and MiXCR, keeping in-frame beta chains. When rows share a CDR3 protein, they turn into one entry using the most common DNA and genes. The V and J calls were not made by the authors but by TCRdb's processing. For this sample there are 1 million or so distinct CDR3 sequences; almost 25% appear just once. Around 0.75% of the sample comes from the top ten.

The sample also formed part of further work on T cells of mothers and their children. The second paper further reports: The donors were nine systemically healthy Caucasian individuals, made up of three mothers and their six children. cDNA synthesis used all of the extracted RNA, with around 1.4 ug of RNA in each 15 ul reaction. Sample barcodes and 2-4 random nucleotides were added via the M1S primer in the second PCR. Each mother yielded over 9 million TCR beta CDR3 reads and each child about 3 million reads. Thymic selection similarly shapes TCR recombination output in related and unrelated pairs, with minor effect from inherited differences. Normalized repertoire overlap was always found to be slightly, but never significantly, higher in related mother-child pairs than in unrelated mother-child pairs. Persistent microchimeric T cell clones were not detected, at a sensitivity of about 90 clones per million clonotypes. The study used deep NGS to compare TCR beta repertoires of mothers and children, seeking features distinguishing related mother-child pairs from unrelated individuals. The mean age was around 42 +/- 4 years for the mothers and approximately 11 +/- 4 years for the children. After adapter ligation was performed with NEBNext reagents, the libraries were sequenced on an Illumina HiSeq 2000 with 100+100 nt paired-end reads. Mother and child libraries were prepared a month apart and sequenced in separate runs to prevent cross-contamination. For each donor, between about 500,000 and 2,100,000 distinct TCR beta clonotypes were identified. Naive TCR beta clonotypes were estimated from low-frequency clonotypes matched to each donor's FACS-determined naive share, without sorting.

The sequenced sample consisted of blood. The chain couples TRBV4-2 to TRBJ2-3, with no confidently assigned D gene. The sequence came from a girl between 2 and 10 years old in good health. The CDR3 sequence is CASSQVYEDTQYF. The DNA sequence reads TGTGCCAGCAGCCAAGTGTACGAAGATACGCAGTATTTT.